This T cell receptor (beta chain) originates from a study of blood T cells in healthy people across ages. The CDR3 runs to 14 residues. V was clipped by 6 bases and J by 5 bases, with 16 bases between them. This clonotype was seen many times. The antigen is not known. At least 7 million PBMCs were isolated per sample. Next came a second PCR, run for 7 to 11 cycles, which used a sample-barcoded 5' primer along with a J-beta primer mix. Each cDNA molecule, via a template-switch adaptor with 12 random nucleotides, was tagged. TCRdb called the 5' RACE reads again in MiXCR, with one record for every CDR3 protein. Of around 900,000 distinct CDR3 sequences in the sample, about 28% were seen once. Study outcomes and limitations: Observed TCR beta diversity per million T cells went down as age went up. This fall followed a roughly linear course with age.

The chain uses TRBV12-3 or TRBV12-4 and TRBJ1-2, with D tentatively TRBD1 (5 bases). The sample taken for sequencing was blood. This receptor was taken from a woman aged 80 or older in good health. This CDR3 reads CASSPGRVGYGYTF. The CDR3 DNA follows: TGTGCCAGCAGCCCCGGCAGGGTGGGGTATGGCTACACCTTC.